This T cell receptor beta chain appears in the sequencing data of a study of cytomegalovirus exposure and HLA in healthy donors. Study-level information: Membership in the Caucasian-associated ancestry cluster was found for around 81% of approximately 400 genotyped donors. Study-wide results and limits: Upon later analysis, TCR association rates were observed to vary by HLA locus, being highest for DRB1 and lowest for HLA-C.

Use of 60 Vbeta and 13 Jbeta primers characterized the PCR. Profiling relied on immunoSEQ multiplex PCR, and the TCRdb table lists in-frame clones only, not all of them. The sample has under 150,000 clones; 73% are singletons. Sampled while nominally healthy, donors likely had unrecorded immune exposures. Concerning this clone: Antigen specificity is unknown. At one end, the junction sequence differs from germline, possibly due to a read error.

Sequences were obtained from PBMCs. The clonotype originates from a woman in her 40s in good health and CMV-seronegative.

The chain's CDR3 is CASSLGHPGAEAFF. The CDR3 DNA reads TGTGCTAGCAGCCTGGGACACCCTGGGGCTGAAGCTTTCTTT. The chain carries TRBV7-7 and TRBJ1-1, with D perhaps TRBD1 (6 bases). In germline, CDR1 is SSHAT, CDR2 FNYEAQ (reference sequence). The CDR3 extends over 14 amino acids.